Listed here are 10 T cell receptor beta chains from one sample, sequenced in a study of beta chain features in type 1 diabetes. Study-level points and caveats: TCRB CDR3 length was moderately but significantly reduced in all four CD4+ subsets of Type 1 diabetes patients.

Their cognate antigens are unknown. Reverse transcription of all isolated RNA meant that expressed TCRB transcripts were sequenced. TCRdb's table, derived via immunoSEQ multiplex PCR, lists solely in-frame clones and lacks some. This repertoire shows more than 100,000 clones, 25% to 35% found once; its top ten account for 0.53%. Material for sequencing was central memory CD4+ T cells from blood. Receptors were obtained from a woman under 30 with type 1 diabetes.

A few counts support this clone. This chain links TRBV2 with TRBJ2-7; 10 bases fit TRBD2. Germline assignment: CDR1 SNHLY and CDR2 FYNNEI. Germline trimming cut 8 bases from V and 4 bases from J; bases unmatched to any gene: 2. CDR3 size: 12 residues. CDR3 residues: CASGAGGYEQYF. CDR3 DNA sequence: TGTGCCAGCGGAGCGGGAGGGTACGAGCAGTACTTC.

The chain uses TRBV5-1 and TRBJ2-3, with D uncertain. Germline CDR1 reads SGHRS; CDR2 reads YFSETQ. The V gene lost 4 bases and the J gene lost 2 bases, with 11 bases spanning the gap. The CDR3 spans 14 residues. The CDR3 spells CASSASFFTDTQYF. CDR3 coding DNA: TGCGCCAGCAGCGCGAGTTTTTTCACAGATACGCAGTATTTT.

In this sample, this clone turned up many times. The chain couples TRBV18 to TRBJ1-5; 8 positions match TRBD1. This CDR3 is 16 amino acids long. Per germline, CDR1 KGHSH and CDR2 LQKENI. V was clipped by 4 bases and J by 0 bases; unmatched bases: 5. The CDR3 spells CASSQNRGDSNQPQHF. The CDR3 DNA follows: TGTGCCAGCTCACAAAACAGGGGGGATAGCAATCAGCCCCAGCATTTT.

This rearrangement joins TRBV12-5 to TRBJ2-1; 8 bases line up with TRBD1. The CDR3 loop spans 19 amino acids. Germline values: CDR1 LGHNT, CDR2 FRNRAP. The V gene end was trimmed by 3 bases and the J gene end by 1 base; junction bases not matched to a gene: 14. DNA of the CDR3: TGTGCTAGTGGTTTCGGGCAGGGGGCGGGAAATCTATCCTACAATGAGCAGTTCTTC. Protein: CASGFGQGAGNLSYNEQFF.

V is TRBV30 and J is TRBJ2-5, with D perhaps TRBD2 (5 bases). The J call is in doubt because the DNA end fits TRBJ2-7 better. Germline lookup yields CDR1 GTSNPN and CDR2 SVGIG (reference sequence). The CDR3 contains 12 residues. The CDR3 coding sequence is TGTGCCTGGAGACTAGATACCTACGAGCAGTACTTC. This gives the protein CAWRLDTYEQYF.

The chain joins TRBV29-1 to TRBJ1-2; a possible D gene is TRBD1 (5 bases). Germline V gene data show CDR1 as SQVTM and CDR2 as ANQGSEA. The germline V and J ends were trimmed by 4 bases and 8 bases, with 20 bases remaining between them. The CDR3 is 14 amino acids. The CDR3, as DNA: TGCAGCGTTGGGAGGGGCTCGTATGAAGGAGGCTACACCTTC. It yields the protein CSVGRGSYEGGYTF.

The rearrangement joins TRBV30 to TRBJ1-4, with no clear D. Trimming took 3 bases from V and 8 from J, leaving 19 bases between them. The CDR3 length is 15 residues. Germline V gene data show CDR1 as GTSNPN and CDR2 as SVGIG (reference sequence). The CDR3 is CAWSLAWTSGEKLFF. The CDR3 nucleotides read TGTGCCTGGAGCCTGGCGTGGACTAGTGGAGAAAAACTGTTTTTT.

The V gene is TRBV19, the J gene TRBJ1-2, with D perhaps TRBD1 (6 bases). V was pared by 6 bases and J by 5 bases, with 16 bases between. The CDR3 consists of 14 residues. CDR1 LNHDA and CDR2 SQIVND come from the germline V gene (reference sequence). CDR3 in DNA: TGTGCCAGTAGGACTTACAGGGAAGGATATGGCTACACCTTC. Translating it yields CASRTYREGYGYTF.

Notes on this clone: Other DNA sequences from this sample encode an identical CDR3 as well. The gene calls are TRBV28 and TRBJ2-7; D is perhaps TRBD2 (5 bases). CDR3 length: 15 residues. The V gene's germline CDR1 is MDHEN and CDR2 SYDVKM. The V end was cut by 6 bases, the J end by 0 bases, with 15 bases between. The CDR3 nucleotides are TGTGCCAGCAGCCCATTAGACCGGGACTCCTACGAGCAGTACTTC. Residues: CASSPLDRDSYEQYF.

This clone was seen a handful of times. This chain links TRBV7-9 with TRBJ2-5; TRBD1 might be the D (7 bases). V was clipped by 9 bases and J by 5 bases, with 16 bases between them. Looked up from germline, CDR1 is SEHNR and CDR2 is FQNEAQ (reference sequence). The CDR3 is 13 amino acids. The CDR3 is CASATGRTETQYF. The CDR3 nucleotides read TGTGCCAGTGCGACAGGGAGGACGGAGACCCAGTACTTC.